This T cell receptor beta chain was captured in a study of T cell responses to AZD1222 COVID-19 vaccine. Study-level results: Across spike, vaccine-associated CD4 TCRs were found, dominant at 160-218 and 743-854.

This CDR3 comprises 16 residues. V gave up 4 bases and J gave up 1 base, with 16 bases separating them. Looked up from germline, CDR1 is SGDLS and CDR2 is YYNGEE. A word on this clone: Its target is not known.

Measured with immunoSEQ multiplex PCR; TCRdb has only the in-frame clones, and not every one. This sample has tens of thousands of clones, with about nine tenths found just once. This sequence originates from an adult who received the MenACWY meningococcal vaccine as a control. The source was peripheral blood, collected 28 days after the second dose of the MenACWY control vaccine. The chain carries TRBV9 and TRBJ2-3; D is possibly TRBD2 (6 bases). The CDR3 DNA is TGTGCCAGCAGCAGACTGGGACTCCCAGGCACAGATACGCAGTATTTT. Translating it yields CASSRLGLPGTDTQYF.